This T cell receptor (beta chain) was retrieved from a study of T cell responses to AZD1222 COVID-19 vaccine (dated by TCRdb to about 2021). For the wider study: TCR sequencing was performed for approximately 240 trial participants, of whom around 210 were given two doses of AZD1222 and around 25 were given two doses of MenACWY control vaccine. Trial participants were enrolled by age into subgroups of 18-55, 56-69 and 70-plus years, and around 150, 29 and 61 TCR-sequenced participants, respectively, were included in these subgroups.

On the study overall, not on this receptor specifically: In the small 56-69-year group, the increase in depth fell short of significance, most likely because of low power. No day 14 peak-response samples were available, so repertoires were characterized only after the peak T cell response. Most participants were white British and females outnumbered males, and the authors suggested that clonal diversity may have been underestimated. Epitopes outside the regions mutated in the B.1.351 and B.1.1.7 variants were reportedly recognized by nearly half of the unique spike-specific TCRs. The vaccine-associated CD4 TCRs covered the entire spike protein, and the dominant responses fell in regions 160-218 and 743-854. Conclusions about previously exposed vaccinees are limited because only five or six AZD1222 recipients were SARS-CoV-2 seropositive at baseline. A significant rise in spike-specific TCR breadth and depth was observed after two AZD1222 doses relative to day 0 and relative to MenACWY recipients.

Comment on this clone: Which antigen it targets is not known. Per-nucleotide qualities are absent, and no much larger clonotype sits a single base away.

The CDR3 runs 13 amino acids, cysteine and phenylalanine included. Only the CDR3 DNA stays, 39 bases, in frame from base 1. CDR1 KGHDR and CDR2 SFDVKD were looked up in the germline V gene. V and J lose 2 bases and 5 bases, and a span of 8 bases separates them. The intended sense of this specimen's time point label: about 28 days (+/-7) after the second vaccine dose. AZD1222 recipients whose second dose came at about 4 weeks and those whose second dose came at about 12 weeks were combined into one group, since spike-specific TCR depth and breadth did not differ between the two schedules. Vaccinee samples were obtained from the UK trials COV001 and COV002, which included a single-blind randomized controlled phase 2/3 trial of AZD1222 (ChAdOx1 nCoV-19) in healthy adults. For TCRbeta chain sequencing, PBMC samples were collected from trial participants at day 0 and at day 28 after the second dose. The CDR3 regions of human TCRbeta chains were subjected to immunosequencing. Per the authors' processing: TCRs in the repertoires were compared against a reference library of SARS-CoV-2-specific TCRs that had been generated with the MIRA antigen-specificity platform. Breadth was defined as the fraction of unique TCRs that were SARS-CoV-2-associated. Depth was defined as the fraction of total T cells that were SARS-CoV-2-associated. Each spike-specific TCR was assigned to its reactive spike region and to a CD4 or CD8 class using the MIRA data. Log10-transformed breadth and depth values were compared by one-way ANOVA with Sidak's multiple comparisons tests. TCRdb provides this immuneACCESS table in a form limited to in-frame rearrangements. Some clones are lacking; in checked studies, under half of them reflect an unresolved V gene, and why the rest are absent is not known. V, J and clone size were drawn from that table, and D and trimming were deduced from the DNA. The sample data list over 110,000 clones, and almost 95% of these were observed just once. The ten largest clones take up 9.3% of the sample.

This receptor was identified in an adult who received the AZD1222 COVID-19 vaccine. The V and J segments used are TRBV24-1 and TRBJ1-1; tentative D gene TRBD1, with 6 bases matching. Sample: peripheral blood, taken 28 days after the second AZD1222 dose. The CDR3 protein sequence reads: CATSDSQGTEAFF. The sequence in DNA is TGTGCCACCAGTGATTCTCAGGGGACTGAAGCTTTCTTT.